The T cell receptor beta chain under discussion was sequenced for a study of T cell responses to AZD1222 COVID-19 vaccine. CDR1 and CDR2 (germline): KGHSH, LQKENI. The CDR3 extends over 14 amino acids. V was shortened by 6 bases and J by 3 bases, with 14 bases between the two germline ends. Regarding the study as a whole: Vaccine-associated CD4 TCRs spanned spike, dominant at 160-218 and 743-854.

Comment on this clone: Its antigen remains unknown.

The assay was immunoSEQ multiplex PCR, and TCRdb's table has in-frame clones only and misses some. The table records roughly 80,000 clones, around 90% of them present only once. The rearrangement links TRBV18 to TRBJ1-1; maybe TRBD1 (6 bases). The clonotype was recovered from an adult in good health. Source: peripheral blood, taken on day 0 of MenACWY control vaccination. In DNA form, the CDR3 reads TGTGCCAGCTCCGCCGGGGGGCAAGACACTGAAGCTTTCTTT. This sequence encodes CASSAGGQDTEAFF.